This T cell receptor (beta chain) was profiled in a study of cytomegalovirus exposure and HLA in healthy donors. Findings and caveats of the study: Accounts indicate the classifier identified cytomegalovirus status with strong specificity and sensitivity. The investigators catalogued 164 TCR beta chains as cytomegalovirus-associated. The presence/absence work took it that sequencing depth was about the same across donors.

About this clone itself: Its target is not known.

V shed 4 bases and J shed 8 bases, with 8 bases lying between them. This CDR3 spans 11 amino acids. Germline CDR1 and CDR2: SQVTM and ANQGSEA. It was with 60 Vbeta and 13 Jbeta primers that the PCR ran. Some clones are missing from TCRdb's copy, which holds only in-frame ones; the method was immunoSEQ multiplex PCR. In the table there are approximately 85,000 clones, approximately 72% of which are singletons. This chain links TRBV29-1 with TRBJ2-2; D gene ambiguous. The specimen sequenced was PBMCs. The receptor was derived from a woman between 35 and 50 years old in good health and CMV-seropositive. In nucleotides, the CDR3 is TGCAGCGTTGGTTTTTCTGGGGAGCTGTTTTTT. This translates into CSVGFSGELFF.